Listed here are 26 T cell receptor beta chains from one sample, sequenced in a study of blood T cell repertoires in COVID-19. Profiling relied on immunoSEQ multiplex PCR, and the TCRdb table lists in-frame clones only, not all of them. The repertoire holds roughly 74,000 clones, 70% to 90% seen once, with 1.5% to 2.5% in the top ten. The material sequenced was peripheral blood. The receptors were sampled from a woman aged 80 or over with active or convalescent COVID-19.

The chain joins TRBV19 to TRBJ2-3, with TRBD2 matching 11 bases. This CDR3 region has 19 residues. CDR1 and CDR2 (germline): LNHDA, SQIVND (reference sequence). V shed 3 bases and J 2 bases; nucleotides not matched to a gene: 13. The CDR3 spells CASSIGTSGRILYTDTQYF. Here the CDR3 DNA reads TGTGCCAGTAGTATCGGGACTAGCGGCAGGATCTTATACACAGATACGCAGTATTTT. Full variable domain (remainder filled in from reference TRBV19 and TRBJ2-3): DGGITQSPKYLFRKEGQNVTLSCEQNLNHDAMYWYRQDPGQGLRLIYYSQIVNDFQKGDIAEGYSVSREKKESFPLTVTSAQKNPTAFYLCASSIGTSGRILYTDTQYFGPGTRLTVL.

The chain couples TRBV28 to TRBJ2-3; D possibly corresponds to TRBD2 (6 bases). Germline-derived CDR1 and CDR2 are MDHEN and SYDVKM. V shed 2 bases and J shed 6 bases, with 15 bases lying between them. The CDR3 is 15 amino acids. CDR3 coding DNA: TGTGCCAGCAGTTTACGGGGGTCGTGGTCGGATACGCAGTATTTT. Amino acid sequence: CASSLRGSWSDTQYF.

The chain links TRBV10-3 to TRBJ1-3; D is perhaps TRBD1 (6 bases). Germline CDR1 ENHRY, CDR2 SYGVKD. Trimming cost V 3 bases and J 0 bases, with 12 bases left between them. This CDR3 has 16 residues. CDR3 sequence: CAISDQGTLSGNTIYF. In DNA form, the CDR3 reads TGTGCCATCAGTGACCAGGGGACCCTCTCTGGAAACACCATATATTTT.

This chain links TRBV6-2 or TRBV6-3 with TRBJ1-5; D is possibly TRBD1 (6 bases). Trimming left V 6 bases short and J 6 bases short, with 12 bases between. The CDR3 runs 13 residues. Germline CDR1 and CDR2: MNHEY and SVGEGT. The CDR3: CASSWGLSQPQHF. In nucleotides, the CDR3 is TGTGCCAGCAGCTGGGGGCTCAGTCAGCCCCAGCATTTT.

The count of this clone is one. The chain links TRBV3-1 (or the pseudogene TRBV3-2) to TRBJ1-5; D is ambiguous. The V end was cut by 0 bases, the J end by 0 bases, with 3 bases between. The CDR3 is made up of 14 amino acids. Germline V gene lookup returns CDR1 LGHDT and CDR2 YNNKEL (reference sequence). In DNA, the CDR3 is TGTGCCAGCAGCCAAGATAATAGCAATCAGCCCCAGCATTTT. It is translated as CASSQDNSNQPQHF.

This rearrangement joins TRBV2 to TRBJ2-7; TRBD2 agrees at 9 bases. V trimming: 5 bases; J trimming: 5 bases; junction bases outside the gene matches: 10. The CDR3 covers 15 residues. The germline CDR1 and CDR2 sequences are SNHLY and FYNNEI. The CDR3 reads CASSTERGAEHEQYF. The CDR3 DNA is TGTGCCAGCAGTACAGAGCGGGGGGCTGAGCACGAGCAGTACTTC. The variable domain in full, completed from reference TRBV2 and TRBJ2-7, reads EPEVTQTPSHQVTQMGQEVILRCVPISNHLYFYWYRQILGQKVEFLVSFYNNEISEKSEIFDDQFSVERPDGSNFTLKIRSTKLEDSAMYFCASSTERGAEHEQYFGPGTRLTVT.

The J gene is TRBJ1-2, the V gene TRBV4-2; D may be TRBD1 (6 bases). Between the trimmed V and J ends, which lost 0 bases and 6 bases, there was a span of 14 bases. This CDR3 has 15 residues. The V gene's germline CDR1 is LGHNA and CDR2 YNFKEQ. CDR3 nucleotides: TGTGCCAGCAGCCAAGAGCGGGGGGCGCGAGATGGCTACACCTTC. This gives the protein CASSQERGARDGYTF.

CDR3 loop: CSASRTGIQQYF. For the CDR3, the DNA is TGCAGTGCAAGTAGAACAGGGATTCAGCAGTACTTC. The chain is built from TRBV20-1 and TRBJ2-7, with a possible D match to TRBD1 (6 bases). Germline CDR1 reads DFQATT; CDR2 reads SNEGSKA (reference sequence). This CDR3 spans 12 amino acids. Trimming shortened V by 6 bases and J by 8 bases, and 17 bases separated the two germline ends.

This chain uses TRBV6-6 with TRBJ2-7; 13 bases map to TRBD2. V was clipped by 5 bases and J by 3 bases; unmatched bases: 1. The germline gives CDR1 MNHNY, CDR2 SVGAGI (reference sequence). The CDR3 has 14 amino acids. CDR3 amino acids: CASSRTSGGYEQYF. DNA for the CDR3: TGTGCCAGCAGTCGGACTAGCGGGGGCTACGAGCAGTACTTC.

The rearrangement joins TRBV19 to TRBJ1-2; weak D call: TRBD1 (6 bases). Germline V gives CDR1 LNHDA, CDR2 SQIVND (reference sequence). V was shortened by 3 bases and J by 7 bases, with 9 bases between the two germline ends. CDR3 length: 12 residues. The CDR3 DNA is TGTGCCAGTAGTATCACAGGGACTGGCTACACCTTC. It codes for CASSITGTGYTF.

The chain is built from TRBV10-3 and TRBJ2-7; 10 nucleotides align to TRBD1. Trimming at V came to 6 bases and at J to 5 bases, leaving 10 bases not matched to a gene. Germline-derived CDR1 and CDR2 are ENHRY and SYGVKD. The CDR3 consists of 15 residues. The CDR3: CAIRLSGTGVNEQYF. The CDR3 nucleotides read TGTGCCATCAGACTCTCCGGGACAGGGGTCAACGAGCAGTACTTC.

The V call is TRBV15, the J call TRBJ2-1; 7 bases are a match to TRBD2. CDR1 is LNHNV and CDR2 is YYDKDF in the germline V gene (reference sequence). CDR3 length: 15 amino acids. V was clipped by 0 bases and J by 14 bases; unmatched bases: 13. CDR3 region: CATSRDGAGQWFEFF. DNA of the CDR3: TGTGCCACCAGCAGAGATGGAGCGGGGCAGTGGTTTGAGTTCTTC. The full variable domain, completed using reference TRBV15 and TRBJ2-1, is DAMVIQNPRYQVTQFGKPVTLSCSQTLNHNVMYWYQQKSSQAPKLLFHYYDKDFNNEADTPDNFQSRRPNTSFCFLDIRSPGLGDTAMYLCATSRDGAGQWFEFFGPGTRLTVL.

The V gene is TRBV7-2, the J gene TRBJ2-3; 11 bases align to TRBD2. V lost 5 bases and J lost 0; bases outside the gene matches: 4. Germline V lookup: CDR1 SGHTA, CDR2 FQGNSA. This CDR3 is built from 16 residues. CDR3 protein: CASSLGLAASTDTQYF. DNA of the CDR3: TGTGCCAGCAGCCTGGGACTAGCGGCTAGCACAGATACGCAGTATTTT. Supplemented by reference TRBV7-2 and TRBJ2-3, the full variable domain reads GAGVSQSPSNKVTEKGKDVELRCDPISGHTALYWYRQSLGQGLEFLIYFQGNSAPDKSGLPSDRFSAERTGGSVSTLTIQRTQQEDSAVYLCASSLGLAASTDTQYFGPGTRLTVL.

A single count supports this clone. This rearrangement joins TRBV11-3 to TRBJ2-7; weak D call: TRBD1 (6 bases). CDR1 is SGHNT and CDR2 is YENEEA in the germline V gene. The CDR3 has 16 amino acids. The V end lost 0 bases, the J end lost 9 bases, and 21 bases lay between the germline ends. CDR3 nucleotides: TGTGCCAGCAGCTTAGATCCGATAGACAGGCAGCATGGGCAGTACTTC. Encoded protein: CASSLDPIDRQHGQYF.

The V gene is TRBV4-2, the J gene TRBJ2-7, with D possibly being TRBD1 (6 bases). In germline, CDR1 is LGHNA, CDR2 YNFKEQ. The CDR3 spans 14 residues. Trimming stripped 8 bases from V and 0 bases from J, with 14 bases between. Written as DNA, the CDR3 is TGTGCCAGCGGTGGGGGCGGAGACTCCTACGAGCAGTACTTC. This gives the protein CASGGGGDSYEQYF.

The rearrangement links TRBV20-1 to TRBJ2-7; tentatively, D is TRBD2 (6 bases). The CDR3 spans 13 residues. Germline V gene data show CDR1 as DFQATT and CDR2 as SNEGSKA (reference sequence). The V gene lost 3 bases and the J gene lost 5 bases, with 14 bases spanning the gap. Written as DNA, the CDR3 is TGCAGTGCTAGTACCGGGAGTAACCACGAGCAGTACTTC. Translated: CSASTGSNHEQYF.

The J gene is TRBJ1-6, the V gene TRBV25-1; perhaps TRBD1 as D (6 bases). Per the germline V gene, CDR1 is MGHDK and CDR2 is SYGVNS. CDR3 length: 15 residues. The ends were cut back, 3 bases at V and 7 bases at J, with 13 bases in the middle. CDR3 sequence (DNA): TGTGCCAGCAGTGACCTCGGGGGGCGAAATTCACCCCTCCACTTT. Encoded protein: CASSDLGGRNSPLHF.

The chain recombines TRBV15 with TRBJ2-1, with unresolved D. Trimming took 8 bases from V and 1 from J, leaving 9 bases between them. This CDR3 comprises 13 residues. CDR1 and CDR2 from the germline V gene are LNHNV and YYDKDF (reference sequence). The CDR3 spells CATLASSYNEQFF. The CDR3 nucleotides are TGTGCCACCCTGGCTAGTTCCTACAATGAGCAGTTCTTC.

The chain recombines TRBV6-1 with TRBJ2-7, with D tentatively TRBD1 (5 bases). CDR3 length: 14 amino acids. Germline V gene lookup returns CDR1 MNHNS and CDR2 SASEGT. Trimming pared 0 bases from V and 1 base from J, leaving 7 bases between. The CDR3 DNA sequence: TGTGCCAGCAGTGAAGCAAGGGGTTCCTACGAGCAGTACTTC. It codes for CASSEARGSYEQYF.

This clone was counted once. The limits of the CDR3 on the DNA are not certain, so only TCRdb's listed CDR3 is given. This chain joins TRBV21-1 and TRBJ1-1; TRBD1 is the table's D call and was not checked against the DNA. TRBV21-1 is classified as a pseudogene. The CDR3 has 16 residues if both end residues are counted. The CDR3 region is CASSTLVGQGNTEAFF.

The chain combines TRBV6-5 with TRBJ2-7, with a tentative D call TRBD2 (5 bases). Germline V lookup: CDR1 MNHEY, CDR2 SVGAGI. The V and J ends lost 7 bases and 1 base respectively, with 11 bases between them. The CDR3 covers 13 residues. This CDR3 reads CASTGRDSYEQYF. DNA for the CDR3: TGTGCCAGCACCGGACGGGATTCCTACGAGCAGTACTTC.

This chain connects TRBV25-1 to TRBJ1-4; TRBD1 is a possible D gene (5 bases). In germline, CDR1 is MGHDK, CDR2 SYGVNS. There are 15 residues in the CDR3. Trimming removed 2 bases from V and 4 bases from J, with 11 bases in between. CDR3 sequence reads: CASSEGTYGNEKLFF. The DNA of the CDR3 is TGTGCCAGCAGTGAAGGGACTTATGGTAATGAAAAACTGTTTTTT.

In DNA, the CDR3 is TGCGCCAGCGGGGGGACAGACGGGACAGGAGATACGCAGTATTTT. Translation gives CASGGTDGTGDTQYF. The chain recombines TRBV23-1 with TRBJ2-3; 8 positions match TRBD1. TRBV23-1 is an ORF; its function is uncertain. CDR3 size: 15 residues. J gave up 5 bases and V 8 bases, and 12 bases lay outside the gene matches.

The chain recombines TRBV5-6 with TRBJ2-5; possible D gene TRBD2, 7 bases. From germline, CDR1 is SGHDT and CDR2 YYEEEE. The V end lost 2 bases, the J end lost 5 bases, and 28 bases lay between the germline ends. The CDR3 runs to 19 residues. The CDR3 spells CASSFLLWGGLTGRETQYF. As DNA, the CDR3 is TGTGCCAGCAGCTTTCTTCTGTGGGGGGGCCTGACCGGGCGGGAGACCCAGTACTTC.

The V call is TRBV19, the J call TRBJ1-5, with 8 nucleotides matching TRBD1. Germline CDR1 and CDR2: LNHDA and SQIVND (reference sequence). With 10 bases clipped from V and 6 bases from J, the junction kept 14 bases outside the gene matches. The CDR3 spans 15 residues. CDR3 nucleotides: TGTGCCACCCAGAACCGACAGGGGTCTGCTCAGCCCCAGCATTTT. Protein: CATQNRQGSAQPQHF.

J is TRBJ1-1 and V is TRBV19; no clear D gene. The length of the CDR3 is 13 residues. Germline values: CDR1 LNHDA, CDR2 SQIVND (reference sequence). V dropped 5 bases and J dropped 5 bases, with 12 bases sitting between them. For the CDR3, the DNA is TGTGCCAGTAGTCCAGGATCGGGGACTGAAGCTTTCTTT. Its translation: CASSPGSGTEAFF.